This TCR beta chain originates from a study of blood T cell repertoires in COVID-19. TCRdb's table, derived via immunoSEQ multiplex PCR, lists solely in-frame clones and lacks some. Seen here are roughly 120,000 clones, nearly 90% observed once, and the top ten hold 4% to 5.5%. Germline CDR1 is MNHEY and CDR2 is SMNVEV (reference sequence). The CDR3 extends over 15 amino acids. Trimming took 0 bases from V and 1 from J, leaving 9 bases between them. Sequenced input: peripheral blood. The genes are TRBV27 and TRBJ2-5; D gene uncertain. The receptor was derived from a human donor in a cohort sampled during active COVID-19. The CDR3 protein is CASSLSWAAQETQYF. The CDR3 region has the DNA TGTGCCAGCAGTTTATCGTGGGCAGCCCAAGAGACCCAGTACTTC.